Presented here are 2 T cell receptor beta chains from one specimen sequenced in a study of T cell repertoires in cytomegalovirus infection. Their antigens remain unidentified. Each CDR3 protein is one row after TCRdb ran MiXCR on the reads. The table lists around 750,000 distinct CDR3 sequences, roughly 33% of them singletons. Sequencing used cultured CD8+ T cells from PBMCs, obtained from culture after CMV antigen stimulation. The receptors come from a human donor in good health (CMV status not recorded). Some clones in this sample may be carry-over from other donors' samples.

The CDR3 region has the DNA TGCGCCAGCAGCACCAAAAGACAGGAAGGAGGTGGCTACACCTTC. Translation gives CASSTKRQEGGGYTF. The chain has TRBV5-1 and TRBJ1-2; D possibly corresponds to TRBD1 (6 bases). Deletions cut 4 bases from V and 7 bases from J, with 20 bases between. The germline CDR1 and CDR2 sequences are SGHRS and YFSETQ. This CDR3 is built from 15 residues.

Many counts were recorded for this clonotype. The rearrangement uses TRBV7-9 and TRBJ2-2; D unclear. CDR1 and CDR2 (germline): SEHNR, FQNEAQ (reference sequence). V shed 10 bases and J shed 6 bases, with 12 bases lying between them. The length of the CDR3 is 12 residues. CDR3 region: CATTTRPGELFF. The CDR3 coding sequence is TGTGCCACTACAACACGTCCCGGGGAGCTGTTTTTT.